The 2 T cell receptor beta chains in this list originate from one sample, sequenced in a study of T-cell reconstitution after alpha-beta-depleted transplantation in children. Unique molecular identifiers were incorporated during preparation of the TCRbeta library. TCRdb re-analysed the PCR reads in MiXCR, keeping a single row per CDR3 protein. The sample has about 1,000,000 distinct CDR3 sequences, 25% to 35% seen once. Sequenced here: PBMCs, mostly from graft donor cells, sampled 360 days after TCRalphabeta/CD19-depleted stem cell transplant. The receptors derive from a boy under two years old who had a stem cell transplant for SCID, so the T cells may come from the graft donor.

A few counts support this clonotype. The chain couples TRBV7-9 to TRBJ2-1, with a possible D match to TRBD1 (6 bases). With 1 base removed from V and 3 bases from J, the gap between germline ends came to 10 bases. This CDR3 has 15 residues. The germline V gene encodes CDR1 SEHNR and CDR2 FQNEAQ (reference sequence). CDR3 nucleotide sequence: TGTGCCAGCAGCTTAGGGGGGCTACGCTACAATGAGCAGTTCTTC. Protein product: CASSLGGLRYNEQFF.

In its sample, this clonotype was seen a few times. V and J are TRBV20-1 and TRBJ1-6; tentative D call: TRBD1 (5 bases). The CDR3 is 13 residues long. With 1 base removed from V and 9 bases from J, the gap between germline ends came to 10 bases. Germline V lookup: CDR1 DFQATT, CDR2 SNEGSKA (reference sequence). As DNA, the CDR3 is TGCAGTGCTAGAGCAGGGTCAGGTTCACCCCTCCACTTT. Its translation: CSARAGSGSPLHF.